This is a list of T cell receptor beta chains from one sample in a study of blood T cells in healthy people across ages. TCRdb itself ran the 5' RACE reads through MiXCR, one entry per CDR3 protein. The profile shows almost 800,000 distinct CDR3 sequences, 58% of them singletons. The sample was blood. These receptors all stem from a man between 25 and 39 years old in good health. The CDR3 runs from the conserved cysteine through the conserved F or W. D genes are given only for firm matches. Clone size is stated in some rows and not others, as once, few, many or a class when expanded.

NA,TRBV20-1,NA,TRBJ1-1,CSAMSMVVNTEAFF,TGCAGTGCGATGAGCATGGTGGTGAACACTGAAGCTTTCTTT
NA,TRBV28,TRBD1,TRBJ2-7,CASSLYGRGYSYEQYF,TGTGCCAGCAGTTTATACGGCAGGGGGTACTCCTACGAGCAGTACTTC
NA,TRBV7-9,NA,TRBJ2-1,CASSFLGLPYNEQFF,TGTGCCAGCAGCTTTCTCGGACTACCTTACAATGAGCAGTTCTTC
NA,TRBV7-8,TRBD1,TRBJ2-5,CASSWGQGIETQYF,TGTGCCAGCAGCTGGGGACAGGGAATAGAGACCCAGTACTTC
NA,TRBV20-1,NA,TRBJ2-1,CGGRREVNEQFF,TGCGGGGGCAGAAGGGAGGTCAATGAGCAGTTCTTC
NA,TRBV9,TRBD1,TRBJ1-6,CASRKGQGDNSPLHF,TGTGCCAGCAGGAAGGGACAGGGCGATAATTCACCCCTCCACTTT
NA,TRBV5-5,NA,TRBJ2-5,CASSYLSQEETQYF,TGTGCCAGCAGCTATTTATCTCAGGAGGAGACCCAGTACTTC
NA,TRBV4-1,NA,TRBJ2-2,CASSPFQGIRTRELFF,TGCGCCAGCAGCCCGTTCCAGGGGATTAGGACCCGGGAGCTGTTTTTT
NA,TRBV12-3/TRBV12-4,TRBD1,TRBJ1-2,CASSLRDRGIYGYTF,TGTGCCAGCAGTTTAAGGGACAGGGGGATCTATGGCTACACCTTC
NA,TRBV20-1,TRBD1,TRBJ1-2,CSAGAPGTGRGYTF,TGCAGTGCTGGGGCTCCCGGGACAGGGAGAGGCTACACCTTC
few,TRBV6-2/TRBV6-3,NA,TRBJ2-7,CASSSVPSVFPYEQYF,TGTGCCAGCAGTTCTGTGCCTAGCGTCTTCCCCTACGAGCAGTACTTC
NA,TRBV6-2/TRBV6-3,NA,TRBJ2-1,CASRRDSGKNERFF,TGTGCCAGCAGACGGGACTCAGGGAAGAATGAGCGGTTCTTC
few,TRBV28,TRBD2,TRBJ2-4,CASSFVSTGGDIQYF,TGTGCCAGCAGTTTCGTGTCGACGGGAGGGGACATTCAGTACTTC
once,TRBV10-1,NA,TRBJ2-3,CASSESTGTDTQYF,TGCGCCAGCAGTGAGTCGACTGGCACAGATACGCAGTATTTT